These T cell receptor beta chains were read from a single sample in a study of blood T cell repertoires in COVID-19. Produced via immunoSEQ multiplex PCR; TCRdb's table is partial and in-frame only. The sample has 180,000 or so clones; approximately 82% are singletons. Sample: PBMCs or T cells enriched from blood (not recorded which). These receptors were collected from a woman between 50 and 59 years old in a cohort exposed to, infected with or recovered from COVID-19 (not recorded which). CDR3s include the opening cysteine and the closing phenylalanine or tryptophan. Each record gives: J gene, CDR3 length, clone size, D gene, V gene, CDR3 DNA, CDR3 protein. A D gene is named only where the DNA matches it firmly. The listing skips clone size in some rows; elsewhere it reads once, few, many or a size class.

TRBJ2-1 15 NA NA TRBV7-3 TGTGCCAGCAGCTTACGAGGGATGGAGAATAATGAGCAGTTCTTC CASSLRGMENNEQFF
TRBJ2-1 13 NA NA TRBV7-8 TGTGCCAGCAGCTTAGGGGTGGGCTATGAGCAGTTCTTC CASSLGVGYEQFF
TRBJ2-1 16 NA NA TRBV12-5 TGTGCTAGTGGTTTGGAGGCAGGGTATTTCGACAATGAGCAGTTCTTC CASGLEAGYFDNEQFF
TRBJ2-1 14 NA NA TRBV4-1 TGCGCCAGCAGCCCTGGGCTAGCCGGGAATGAGCAGTTCTTC CASSPGLAGNEQFF
TRBJ2-4 15 NA TRBD1 TRBV15 TGTGCCACCAGCAGTTCCGGGACAGGAGAGTGGATTCAGTACTTC CATSSSGTGEWIQYF
TRBJ1-1 14 NA TRBD1 TRBV15 TGTGCCACCAGCCGGGACAGGGTCATTACTGAAGCTTTCTTT CATSRDRVITEAFF
TRBJ1-4 14 NA NA TRBV2 TGTGCCAGCAGTTACCGGGGTGTAAATGAAAAACTGTTTTTT CASSYRGVNEKLFF
TRBJ2-1 16 NA TRBD2 TRBV19 TGTGCCAGTAGTATAGGGAGCGGGAGGGCCTACAATGAGCAGTTCTTC CASSIGSGRAYNEQFF
TRBJ2-1 13 NA NA TRBV7-3 TGTGCCAGCAGCGTAGCCCAGGGGTGGATGCAGTTCTTC CASSVAQGWMQFF
TRBJ1-2 14 NA NA TRBV27 TGTGCCAGCAGCCCTTGGGCAGGGGACTATGGCTACACCTTC CASSPWAGDYGYTF
TRBJ2-5 11 NA NA TRBV2 TGTGCCAGCAGTGAACAGGAGACCCAGTACTTC CASSEQETQYF
TRBJ2-5 12 NA NA TRBV12-3/TRBV12-4 TGTGCCAGTGGACACCCCAGGAAGACCCAGTACTTC CASGHPRKTQYF
TRBJ1-4 15 NA TRBD1 TRBV6-6 TGTGCCAGCAGTGATACAGGGGGTTCTGGTGAAAAACTGTTTTTT CASSDTGGSGEKLFF
TRBJ1-1 15 NA TRBD1 TRBV19 TGTGCCAGTAGTATAACAGGGACAGGGGGTGATGAAGCTTTCTTT CASSITGTGGDEAFF
TRBJ1-1 14 NA NA TRBV13 TGTGCCAGCAGCCCCCCGGGGGTGAACACTGAAGCTTTCTTT CASSPPGVNTEAFF
TRBJ1-1 13 NA NA TRBV27 TGTGCCAGCTCTTCAGAGGGAAACACTGAAGCTTTCTTT CASSSEGNTEAFF
TRBJ2-1 15 NA TRBD1 TRBV6-4 TGTGCCAGCAGCCCGGGACAGGGGGTCTACAATGAGCAGTTCTTC CASSPGQGVYNEQFF
TRBJ1-4 15 NA NA TRBV4-1 TGCGCCAGCAGCTACGACAGGACAACTAATGAAAAACTGTTTTTT CASSYDRTTNEKLFF
TRBJ1-4 16 NA TRBD1 TRBV25-1 TGTGCCAGCACCCAGACAGGGGGGGCAACTAATGAAAAACTGTTTTTT CASTQTGGATNEKLFF
TRBJ2-3 14 NA TRBD2 TRBV13 TGTGCCAGCACCCTAGCGGGGAGCACAGATACGCAGTATTTT CASTLAGSTDTQYF
TRBJ1-5 12 NA NA TRBV5-6 TGTGCCAGCAGCATATATAATCAGCCCCAGCATTTT CASSIYNQPQHF
TRBJ2-7 15 NA TRBD1 TRBV3-1/TRBV3-2 TGTGCCAGCAGCACACGACAGGGGAGCTCCTACGAGCAGTACTTC CASSTRQGSSYEQYF
TRBJ1-4 15 NA NA TRBV7-9 TGTGCCAGCAGCGCCCGGGAAGCAACTAATGAAAAACTGTTTTTT CASSAREATNEKLFF
TRBJ2-3 16 NA TRBD2 TRBV9 TGTGCCAGCAGCGTATCTAGCGGGTATAGCACAGATACGCAGTATTTT CASSVSSGYSTDTQYF
TRBJ2-7 14 many NA TRBV11-2 TGTGCCAGCAGCTTAGTCGGCAGGGGAGAAGAGCAGTACTTC CASSLVGRGEEQYF
TRBJ2-2 16 NA NA TRBV19 TGTGCCAGTAGTCCTCCTCGGGTATCGAACACCGGGGAGCTGTTTTTT CASSPPRVSNTGELFF
TRBJ1-3 14 once TRBD1 TRBV5-1 TGCGCCTCCCGTACAGGGGGCAGTGGAAACACCATATATTTT CASRTGGSGNTIYF
TRBJ1-1 11 NA NA TRBV29-1 TGCAGCGTTCCATTGAACACTGAAGCTTTCTTT CSVPLNTEAFF
TRBJ1-5 14 NA NA TRBV6-1 TGTGCCAGCAGGGACCAGGGTGGCAATCAGCCCCAGCATTTT CASRDQGGNQPQHF
TRBJ1-2 14 NA NA TRBV3-1/TRBV3-2 TGTGCCAGCAGCCAGACCGGGACACCCTATGGCTACACCTTC CASSQTGTPYGYTF
TRBJ1-3 16 once TRBD1 TRBV2 TGTGCCAGCAGCCGGGACAGACTTACCCCTGGAAACACCATATATTTT CASSRDRLTPGNTIYF